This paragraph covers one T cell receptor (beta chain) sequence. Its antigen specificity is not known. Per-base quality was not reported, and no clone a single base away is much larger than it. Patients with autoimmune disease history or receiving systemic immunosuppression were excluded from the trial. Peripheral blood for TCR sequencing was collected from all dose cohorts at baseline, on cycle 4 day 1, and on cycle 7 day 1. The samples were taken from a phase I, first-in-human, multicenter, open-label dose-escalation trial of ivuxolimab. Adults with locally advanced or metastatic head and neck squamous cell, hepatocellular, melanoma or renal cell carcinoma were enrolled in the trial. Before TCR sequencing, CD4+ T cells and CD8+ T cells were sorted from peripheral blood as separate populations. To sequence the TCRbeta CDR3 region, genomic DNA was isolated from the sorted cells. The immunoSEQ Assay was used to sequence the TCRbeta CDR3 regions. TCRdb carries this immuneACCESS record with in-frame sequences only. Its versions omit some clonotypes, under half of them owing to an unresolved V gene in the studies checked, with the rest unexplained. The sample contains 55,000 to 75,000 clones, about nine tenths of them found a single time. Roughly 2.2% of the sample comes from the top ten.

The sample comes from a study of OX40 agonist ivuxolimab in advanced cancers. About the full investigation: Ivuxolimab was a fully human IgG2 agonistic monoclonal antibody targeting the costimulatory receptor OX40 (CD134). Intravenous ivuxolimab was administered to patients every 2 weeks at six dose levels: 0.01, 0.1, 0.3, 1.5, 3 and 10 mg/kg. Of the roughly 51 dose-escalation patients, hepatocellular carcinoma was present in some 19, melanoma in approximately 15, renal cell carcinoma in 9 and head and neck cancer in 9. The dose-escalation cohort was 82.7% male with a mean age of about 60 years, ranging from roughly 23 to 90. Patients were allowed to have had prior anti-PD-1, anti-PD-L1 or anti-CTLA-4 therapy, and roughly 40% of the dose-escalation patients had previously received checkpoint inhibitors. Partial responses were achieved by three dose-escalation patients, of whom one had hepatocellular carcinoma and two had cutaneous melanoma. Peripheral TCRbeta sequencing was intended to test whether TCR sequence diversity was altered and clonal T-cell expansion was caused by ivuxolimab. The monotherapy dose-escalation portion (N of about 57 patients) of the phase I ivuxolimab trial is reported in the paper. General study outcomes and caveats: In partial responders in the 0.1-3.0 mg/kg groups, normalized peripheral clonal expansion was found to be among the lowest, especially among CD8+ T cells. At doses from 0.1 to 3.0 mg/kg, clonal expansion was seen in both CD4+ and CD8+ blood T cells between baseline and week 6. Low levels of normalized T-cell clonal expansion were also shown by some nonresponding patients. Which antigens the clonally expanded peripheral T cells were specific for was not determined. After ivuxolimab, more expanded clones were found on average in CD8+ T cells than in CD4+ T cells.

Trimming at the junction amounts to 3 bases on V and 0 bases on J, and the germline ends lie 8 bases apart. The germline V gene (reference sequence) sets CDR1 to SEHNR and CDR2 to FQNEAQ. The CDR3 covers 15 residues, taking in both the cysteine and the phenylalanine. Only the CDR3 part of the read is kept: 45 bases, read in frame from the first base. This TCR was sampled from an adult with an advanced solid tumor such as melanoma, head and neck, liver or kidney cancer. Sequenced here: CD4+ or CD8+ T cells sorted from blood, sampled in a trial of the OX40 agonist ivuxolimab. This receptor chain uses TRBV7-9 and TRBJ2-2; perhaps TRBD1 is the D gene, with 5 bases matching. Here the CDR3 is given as CASSFRQPNTGELFF. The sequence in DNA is TGTGCCAGCAGCTTCAGACAGCCGAACACCGGGGAGCTGTTTTTT.